The entry below describes one TCR beta chain. This CDR3 has 15 amino acids. Germline assignment: CDR1 SGHAT and CDR2 FQNNGV. Between the trimmed V and J ends, which lost 1 base and 0 bases, there was a span of 7 bases. Some clones are missing from TCRdb's copy, which holds only in-frame ones; the method was immunoSEQ multiplex PCR. Here the sample spans under 150,000 clones, roughly 84% being singletons. The data belong to a study of blood T cell repertoires in COVID-19. The sequence was obtained from a man aged 55 to 70 with acute or convalescent COVID-19. Specimen: peripheral blood. The chain carries TRBV11-2 and TRBJ1-5, with D hard to call. CDR3 nucleotides: TGTGCCAGCAGCTTAGCCCACGGTAGCAATCAGCCCCAGCATTTT. This translates into CASSLAHGSNQPQHF.